These 12 T cell receptor beta chains were sequenced from one sample in a study of T cell repertoires in aging, cancer and after chemotherapy. A mixed TRB-A/B primer pool amplified rearranged TRB by multiplex touch-down PCR. TCRdb used MiXCR to reprocess the multiplex PCR reads, holding one entry per CDR3 protein. This table has approximately 1,500 distinct CDR3 sequences, roughly 22% appearing once. The template was genomic DNA from peripheral blood, not RNA. Sequences were obtained from blood. The receptors shown here come from a human donor with a solid tumor.

This clonotype is medium-sized within its sample. The chain carries TRBV20-1 and TRBJ1-1, with D tentatively TRBD1 (5 bases). This CDR3 has 12 residues. V was pared by 0 bases and J by 11 bases, with 13 bases between. The germline V gene has CDR1 DFQATT and CDR2 SNEGSKA (reference sequence). The CDR3 nucleotides are TGCAGTGCTAGAGATCGGCTGGCAGGGGCTTTCTTT. Protein sequence: CSARDRLAGAFF.

This clonotype was seen only a few times. A read error is possible here, since a much larger clone lies one base away. The J gene is TRBJ1-2, the V gene TRBV12-3 or TRBV12-4; D is unresolved. Trimming left V 8 bases short and J 8 bases short, with 24 bases between. The CDR3 is made up of 15 amino acids. The DNA of the CDR3 is TGTGCCAGCGACTCCCGCGGCCTGCTGGTCCGGGGCTACACCTTC. Its translation is CASDSRGLLVRGYTF.

Sample share makes this clonotype hyperexpanded (1% or more). The J gene is TRBJ1-2, the V gene TRBV18; D is ambiguous. Trimming stripped 6 bases from V and 0 bases from J, with 17 bases between. This CDR3 region has 16 residues. Germline V gives CDR1 KGHSH, CDR2 LQKENI. The CDR3 DNA sequence: TGTGCCAGCTCCACCCTCGGGGTCCTTTCTAACTATGGCTACACCTTC. Translated: CASSTLGVLSNYGYTF.

The chain couples TRBV12-3 or TRBV12-4 to TRBJ1-2; possible D gene TRBD1, 5 bases. The CDR3 runs to 14 residues. In DNA form, the CDR3 reads TGTGCTAGTGGTTCCCATGGGACTACAGGAGGCTACACCTTC. Translation gives CASGSHGTTGGYTF.

This chain connects TRBV6-6 to TRBJ1-5; D possibly corresponds to TRBD1 (5 bases). Germline values: CDR1 MNHNY, CDR2 SVGAGI (reference sequence). This CDR3 region has 12 residues. Trimming removed 5 bases at V and 9 bases at J, with 11 bases between. CDR3 loop: CASSPGTVPQHF. The CDR3 DNA reads as TGTGCCAGCAGTCCTGGGACGGTGCCCCAGCATTTT.

By sample fraction, this clonotype is medium-sized. The gene calls are TRBV20-1 and TRBJ2-5; D is possibly TRBD1 or TRBD2 (5 bases each). There are 14 residues in the CDR3. V lost 0 bases and J 5 bases, leaving 13 bases between the germline ends. Germline V gene lookup returns CDR1 DFQATT and CDR2 SNEGSKA (reference sequence). The CDR3 DNA reads as TGCAGTGCTAGAGATCGGGGCGCGAGGGAGACCCAGTACTTC. This encodes CSARDRGARETQYF.

By frequency in the sample, this clonotype is large. V is TRBV29-1 and J is TRBJ1-1; TRBD1 agrees at 9 bases. CDR3 length equals 12 residues. Germline CDR1 reads SQVTM; CDR2 reads ANQGSEA. Unmatched junction bases numbered 10, after V lost 6 bases and J lost 11 bases. The CDR3 loop reads CSVAGQGELAFF. The CDR3 DNA is TGCAGCGTAGCGGGACAGGGAGAGTTGGCTTTCTTT.

This clonotype is deemed medium-sized (0.01 to 0.1%). This CDR3 is CASSQERGPQYF. The DNA for the CDR3 is TGTGCCAGCAGCCAAGAAAGGGGGCCCCAGTACTTC. The gene calls are TRBV14 and TRBJ2-5; 7 bases line up with TRBD1. This CDR3 is built from 12 residues. The trim removed 0 bases at V and 9 bases at J, leaving 1 base unmatched. Germline lookup yields CDR1 SGHDN and CDR2 FVKESK.

The chain recombines TRBV2 with TRBJ1-2, with 10 bases identical to TRBD1. Unmatched junction bases numbered 8, after V lost 0 bases and J lost 7 bases. The length of the CDR3 is 16 residues. Germline CDR1 reads SNHLY; CDR2 reads FYNNEI. In DNA form, the CDR3 reads TGTGCCAGCAGTGAAGCTCTCAGGGACAGGGGCGGTGGCTACACCTTC. Protein product: CASSEALRDRGGGYTF.

Regarding this clonotype: Sequence at one end of the junction differs from germline and may be a read error. The chain recombines TRBV4-3 with TRBJ2-3, with D perhaps matching TRBD1 (5 bases). The CDR3 runs 20 residues. CDR1 is LGHNA and CDR2 is YSLEER in the germline V gene. CDR3 DNA sequence: TGTGCCAGCAGCCAAGCCCTCGGGTCGGCAGGGAAATTGGCCACAGATACGCAGTATTTT. This translates into CASSQALGSAGKLATDTQYF.

In this sample, this clonotype is medium-sized. The chain employs TRBV15 and TRBJ1-5, with TRBD1 as a possible D gene (6 bases). The CDR3 is 17 residues long. V was trimmed by 0 bases and J by 3 bases, leaving 15 bases between them. The V gene's germline CDR1 is LNHNV and CDR2 YYDKDF (reference sequence). The chain's CDR3 is CATSREAGHPVNQPQHF. The CDR3, as DNA: TGTGCCACCAGCAGAGAGGCGGGACACCCTGTCAATCAGCCCCAGCATTTT.

V usage is TRBV5-4 and J usage is TRBJ2-3, with 14 bases that match TRBD2. The trim removed 3 bases at V and 2 bases at J, leaving 5 bases unmatched. The CDR3 is 17 amino acids. The germline V gene encodes CDR1 SGHNT and CDR2 YYREEE (reference sequence). In nucleotides, the CDR3 is TGTGCCAGCAGCTGGGGACTAGCGGGGGACGTCACAGATACGCAGTATTTT. Its protein product is CASSWGLAGDVTDTQYF. The full variable domain, its missing parts supplied by reference TRBV5-4 and TRBJ2-3, is ETGVTQSPTHLIKTRGQQVTLRCSSQSGHNTVSWYQQALGQGPQFIFQYYREEENGRGNFPPRFSGLQFPNYSSELNVNALELDDSALYLCASSWGLAGDVTDTQYFGPGTRLTVL.